One T cell receptor (beta chain) is described in this entry. Its cognate antigen is unknown. This sample was taken from a study of CD8 T cells in ankylosing spondylitis. Library preparation for TCR beta used quantitative 5'-RACE with molecular barcodes. TCRdb used MiXCR to reprocess the 5' RACE reads, holding one entry per CDR3 protein. This sample yields roughly 280,000 distinct CDR3 sequences, of which 15% to 20% are seen a single time; about 8.2% belongs to the top ten. The CDR3 spans 14 residues. V shed 2 bases, J shed 3 bases, and the junction held 3 bases outside the gene matches. Germline V gene data show CDR1 as KGHSH and CDR2 as LQKENI. Overall study results and limits: Earlier literature documents some of the motif variants in reactive arthritis synovial fluid and blood. A TCR beta motif of fewer than ten highly homologous variants seemed to mark ankylosing spondylitis blood. CD8+ disease-linked clones were present at relatively low frequencies in blood.

The sample comprised blood, either unsorted or a sorted T cell fraction (not recorded which). The chain combines TRBV18 with TRBJ2-5, with TRBD1 matching 7 bases. The sequence was collected from a male donor with ankylosing spondylitis or in good health (not recorded which). CDR3 sequence: CASSPGTEEETQYF. As DNA, the CDR3 is TGTGCCAGCTCACCAGGGACAGAAGAAGAGACCCAGTACTTC. Supplemented by reference TRBV18 and TRBJ2-5, the full variable domain reads NAGVMQNPRHLVRRRGQEARLRCSPMKGHSHVYWYRQLPEEGLKFMVYLQKENIIDESGMPKERFSAEFPKEGPSILRIQQVVRGDSAAYFCASSPGTEEETQYFGPGTRLLVL.